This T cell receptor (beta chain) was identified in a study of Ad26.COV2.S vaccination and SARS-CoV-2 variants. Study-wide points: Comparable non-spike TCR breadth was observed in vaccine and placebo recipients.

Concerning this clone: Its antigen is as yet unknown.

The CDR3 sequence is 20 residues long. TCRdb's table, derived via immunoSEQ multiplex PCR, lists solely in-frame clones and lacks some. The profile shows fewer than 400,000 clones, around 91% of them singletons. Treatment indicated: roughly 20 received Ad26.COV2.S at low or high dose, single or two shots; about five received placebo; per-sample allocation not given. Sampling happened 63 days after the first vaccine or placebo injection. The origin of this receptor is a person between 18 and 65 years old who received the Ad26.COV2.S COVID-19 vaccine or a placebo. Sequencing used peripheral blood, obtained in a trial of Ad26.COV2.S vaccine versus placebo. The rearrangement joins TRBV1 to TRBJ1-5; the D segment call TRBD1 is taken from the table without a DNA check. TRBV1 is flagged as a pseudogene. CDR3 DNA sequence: TGCACCAGCAGCCATCCCCGCCCAAAAAGGACAGGGGGCAACAATCAGCCCCAGCATTTT. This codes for CTSSHPRPKRTGGNNQPQHF.